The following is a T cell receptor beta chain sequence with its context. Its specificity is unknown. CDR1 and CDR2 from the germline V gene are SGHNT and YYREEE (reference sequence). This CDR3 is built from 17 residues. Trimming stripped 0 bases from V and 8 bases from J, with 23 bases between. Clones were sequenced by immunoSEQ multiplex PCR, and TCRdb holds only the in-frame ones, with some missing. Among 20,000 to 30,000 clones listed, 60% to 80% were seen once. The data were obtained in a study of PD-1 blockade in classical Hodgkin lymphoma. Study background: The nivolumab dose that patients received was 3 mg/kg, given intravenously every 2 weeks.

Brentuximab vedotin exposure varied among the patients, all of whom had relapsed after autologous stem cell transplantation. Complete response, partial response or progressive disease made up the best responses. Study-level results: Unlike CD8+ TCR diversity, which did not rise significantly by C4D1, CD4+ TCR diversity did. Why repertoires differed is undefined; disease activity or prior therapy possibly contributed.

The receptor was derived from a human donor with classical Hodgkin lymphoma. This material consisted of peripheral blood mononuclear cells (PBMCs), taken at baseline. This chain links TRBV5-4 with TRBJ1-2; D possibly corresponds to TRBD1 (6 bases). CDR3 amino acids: CASSLVGDMLAIRGYTF. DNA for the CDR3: TGTGCCAGCAGCTTGGTTGGGGACATGCTAGCGATCCGGGGCTACACCTTC.